The 20 T cell receptor beta chains below all came from one sample that was sequenced in a study of PD-1 blockade in mismatch repair-deficient tumors. TCRdb's table, derived via immunoSEQ multiplex PCR, lists solely in-frame clones and lacks some. Here the sample spans some 97,000 clones, 82% being singletons. The input for sequencing was peripheral blood, taken about 36 weeks after starting pembrolizumab. The receptors here all came from an adult with mismatch repair-deficient cancer.

The rearrangement uses TRBV19 and TRBJ1-2; perhaps TRBD1 as D (6 bases). Germline-derived CDR1 and CDR2 are LNHDA and SQIVND (reference sequence). The CDR3 covers 15 residues. V lost 0 bases, J lost 6 bases, and 14 bases lay in between. CDR3 nucleotide sequence: TGTGCCAGTAGTATAGATACCCGGGGGCGGCATGGCTACACCTTC. Its translation: CASSIDTRGRHGYTF.

Only one count was recorded for this clone. The rearrangement uses TRBV5-4 and TRBJ2-3; maybe TRBD2 (6 bases). The CDR3 extends over 14 amino acids. Germline values: CDR1 SGHNT, CDR2 YYREEE (reference sequence). Trimming removed 2 bases from V and 2 bases from J, with 9 bases in between. The CDR3: CASSLTDYTDTQYF. The CDR3 DNA reads as TGTGCCAGCAGCTTAACGGACTACACAGATACGCAGTATTTT.

The chain joins TRBV9 to TRBJ2-5; D remains unclear. The CDR3 spans 14 residues. Trimming took 0 bases from V and 1 from J, leaving 7 bases between them. In germline, CDR1 is SGDLS, CDR2 YYNGEE. CDR3 region: CASSVEGSQETQYF. CDR3 nucleotides: TGTGCCAGCAGCGTAGAAGGCTCCCAAGAGACCCAGTACTTC.

V usage is TRBV7-9 and J usage is TRBJ1-5; no definite D call. CDR3 length: 15 residues. V lost 5 bases and J 3 bases, leaving 14 bases between the germline ends. The germline CDR1 and CDR2 sequences are SEHNR and FQNEAQ (reference sequence). The CDR3 DNA follows: TGTGCCAGCAGCCCCCTGGCACAGCTCAATCAGCCCCAGCATTTT. It translates to CASSPLAQLNQPQHF.

CDR3 sequence reads: CAWGTSGRASYNEQFF. As DNA, the CDR3 is TGTGCCTGGGGAACTAGCGGGAGGGCTTCCTACAATGAGCAGTTCTTC. This chain uses TRBV30 with TRBJ2-1, with TRBD2 matching over 13 bases. The ends lost 5 bases at V and 1 base at J; junction bases unmatched: 5. The V gene's germline CDR1 is GTSNPN and CDR2 SVGIG (reference sequence). The length of the CDR3 is 16 residues. Based on the CDR3 plus reference TRBV30 and TRBJ2-1, the full variable domain is SQTIHQWPATLVQPVGSPLSLECTVEGTSNPNLYWYRQAAGRGLQLLFYSVGIGQISSEVPQNLSASRPQDRQFILSSKKLLLSDSGFYLCAWGTSGRASYNEQFFGPGTRLTVL.

Only one count was recorded for this clone. This chain connects TRBV5-4 to TRBJ2-5; 8 bases agree with TRBD1. Germline V gene data show CDR1 as SGHNT and CDR2 as YYREEE (reference sequence). CDR3 length: 14 amino acids. The V and J ends lost 3 bases and 4 bases, in that order; junction bases with no gene match: 5. CDR3 residues: CASSSQTGAETQYF. Written as DNA, the CDR3 is TGTGCCAGCAGCTCTCAGACAGGGGCAGAGACCCAGTACTTC.

V usage is TRBV25-1 and J usage is TRBJ2-3; TRBD1 matches 8 bases. The germline gives CDR1 MGHDK, CDR2 SYGVNS. The CDR3 has 15 amino acids. J gave up 0 bases and V 5 bases, and 4 bases lay outside the gene matches. The CDR3 bases are TGTGCCAGCAGTTGGGCAGGGGGCAGCACAGATACGCAGTATTTT. It is translated as CASSWAGGSTDTQYF.

The chain recombines TRBV30 with TRBJ1-4; D is uncertain. The V end was cut by 2 bases, the J end by 5 bases, with 15 bases between. The length of the CDR3 is 15 residues. Per germline, CDR1 GTSNPN and CDR2 SVGIG (reference sequence). The CDR3 DNA follows: TGTGCCTGGAGTAAGGCGGGCGGAAAGAATGAAAAACTGTTTTTT. Its translation is CAWSKAGGKNEKLFF.

CDR3 nucleotide sequence: TGTGCCAGCAGCTTAGCCCAGGGGTCCGTTGAAGCTTTCTTT. Residues: CASSLAQGSVEAFF. This sequence joins TRBV7-8 and TRBJ1-1, with D possibly TRBD1 on 6 matching bases. Between the trimmed V and J ends, which lost 0 bases and 7 bases, there was a span of 12 bases. Germline V lookup: CDR1 SGHVS, CDR2 FQNEAQ. The CDR3 is 14 residues long.

V usage is TRBV27 and J usage is TRBJ2-5, with D perhaps TRBD1 or TRBD2 (5 bases each). The germline V gene has CDR1 MNHEY and CDR2 SMNVEV (reference sequence). The CDR3 length is 13 residues. V gave up 6 bases and J gave up 6 bases, with 14 bases separating them. CDR3 sequence reads: CASSPGASQTQYF. CDR3 sequence (DNA): TGTGCCAGCAGCCCCGGGGCCAGTCAGACCCAGTACTTC.

This clone was seen once. The rearrangement uses TRBV18 and TRBJ2-2; the D gene is possibly TRBD1 (6 bases). The CDR3 is made up of 13 amino acids. Trimming cost V 6 bases and J 6 bases, with 11 bases left between them. Per germline, CDR1 KGHSH and CDR2 LQKENI. CDR3 region: CASSRQAAGELFF. CDR3 nucleotides: TGTGCCAGCTCTCGACAGGCGGCCGGGGAGCTGTTTTTT.

V and J are TRBV5-1 and TRBJ2-5; 9 positions match TRBD1. The CDR3 contains 15 residues. Per germline, CDR1 SGHRS and CDR2 YFSETQ. The ends lost 4 bases at V and 5 bases at J; junction bases unmatched: 9. Here the CDR3 DNA reads TGCGCCAGCAGCCAACAGGGACAGGGAGACGAGACCCAGTACTTC. It specifies CASSQQGQGDETQYF.

In this sample, this clone turned up many times. The chain joins TRBV30 to TRBJ2-2; D gene uncertain. Germline CDR1 reads GTSNPN; CDR2 reads SVGIG (reference sequence). V dropped 1 base and J dropped 4 bases, with 7 bases sitting between them. The CDR3 length is 13 residues. Here the CDR3 DNA reads TGTGCCTGGAGTGATGGAATCACCGGGGAGCTGTTTTTT. This translates into CAWSDGITGELFF.

The rearrangement joins TRBV6-1 to TRBJ1-2; D is ambiguous. The CDR3 is 11 residues long. Germline CDR1 is MNHNS and CDR2 is SASEGT. The V and J ends lost 4 bases and 2 bases respectively, with 2 bases between them. CDR3 bases: TGTGCCAGCAGTGGGAACTATGGCTACACCTTC. Translated, it gives CASSGNYGYTF.

In DNA, the CDR3 is TGCGCCAGCAGCCAAGACCAGGAAAAAGATACGCAGTATTTT. Protein sequence: CASSQDQEKDTQYF. The rearrangement links TRBV4-3 to TRBJ2-3; D remains ambiguous. This CDR3 has 14 amino acids. Germline CDR1 LGHNA, CDR2 YSLEER. Trimming pared 0 bases from V and 5 bases from J, leaving 9 bases between.

CDR3 in DNA: TGTGCCAGCAGTGAAGTCGGGTTGGGGGGAGGCGAGACCCAGTACTTC. Its protein is CASSEVGLGGGETQYF. The chain recombines TRBV6-1 with TRBJ2-5; D might be TRBD2 (6 bases). Germline CDR1 is MNHNS and CDR2 is SASEGT. The CDR3 contains 16 residues. The V gene lost 1 base and the J gene lost 5 bases, with 17 bases spanning the gap.

The chain couples TRBV10-3 to TRBJ2-7; maybe TRBD1 (5 bases). V was pared by 11 bases and J by 4 bases, with 18 bases between. CDR3 length equals 13 residues. Germline CDR1 is ENHRY and CDR2 is SYGVKD. The CDR3 spells CASRENEVYEQYF. CDR3 DNA sequence: TGTGCCTCCAGGGAAAATGAAGTATACGAGCAGTACTTC.

Only one count was recorded for this clone. V and J are TRBV18 and TRBJ2-5; unclear D gene. This CDR3 spans 11 amino acids. The germline CDR1 and CDR2 sequences are KGHSH and LQKENI. V shed 6 bases and J shed 11 bases, with 13 bases lying between them. Here the CDR3 DNA reads TGTGCCAGCTCCTTAGGGCCCCCTCAGTACTTC. This sequence encodes CASSLGPPQYF.

The V gene is TRBV18, the J gene TRBJ1-2; 7 bases map to TRBD1. The V and J ends lost 3 bases and 12 bases, in that order; junction bases with no gene match: 10. The CDR3 is 13 residues long. Germline loops: CDR1 KGHSH, CDR2 LQKENI. CDR3 DNA: TGTGCCAGCTCACCTGGTGGCAGGGGGTATAACACCTTC. Translation gives CASSPGGRGYNTF.

The rearrangement uses TRBV27 and TRBJ2-1; D gene unclear. Between the trimmed V and J ends, which lost 0 bases and 7 bases, there was a span of 4 bases. This CDR3 contains 12 residues. Germline V gene data show CDR1 as MNHEY and CDR2 as SMNVEV (reference sequence). DNA for the CDR3: TGTGCCAGCAGTTTATCGAAAAATGAGCAGTTCTTC. As protein: CASSLSKNEQFF.